Sequencing of this TCR beta chain was carried out in a study of cytomegalovirus exposure and HLA in healthy donors. Study results and limitations: Altogether, some 170 TCR beta chains were recorded as cytomegalovirus-associated. Most TCR sequences were uncommon, yet certain public TCRs appeared in many donors.

Germline CDR1 and CDR2: MDHEN and SYDVKM. J was trimmed by 6 bases and V by 3 bases; bases with no gene match: 3. The CDR3 has 15 amino acids. About this clone: What it binds is unknown.

TCRdb's copy holds only in-frame clones and misses some; the assay was immunoSEQ multiplex PCR. The table includes more than 95,000 clones, about 91% detected once. The sample taken for sequencing was PBMCs. This receptor was obtained from a man between 18 and 35 years old in good health and CMV-seronegative. The chain carries TRBV28 and TRBJ2-1; 12 bases are shared with TRBD2. CDR3 DNA sequence: TGTGCCAGCAGTTTCTCACTAGCGGGAGGCAATGAGCAGTTCTTC. Protein sequence: CASSFSLAGGNEQFF.